Following are 10 T cell receptor beta chains from one sample sequenced in a study of shared T cell receptors in the human thymus. Sequenced by immunoSEQ multiplex PCR; TCRdb stores in-frame clones only, minus some. The sample has approximately 730,000 clones; 80% to 90% are singletons. These data were likewise used in another study, on human thymus T cells.

Sequenced input: thymocytes. Source of these receptors: a girl in the first two years of life with a congenital heart defect.

The chain has TRBV5-1 and TRBJ2-5; 14 positions match TRBD2. The V gene's germline CDR1 is SGHRS and CDR2 YFSETQ. V shed 4 bases and J 5 bases; nucleotides not matched to a gene: 13. This CDR3 spans 18 amino acids. CDR3 sequence (DNA): TGCGCCAGCAGCGGGACTAGCGGGGGCCCTTTCCAAGGGGAGACCCAGTACTTC. Translating gives CASSGTSGGPFQGETQYF.

The chain is built from TRBV5-6 and TRBJ1-5, with TRBD1 identical over 9 bases. The V segment lost 5 bases and the J segment 6 bases; nucleotides outside the gene matches: 6. This CDR3 is built from 14 residues. Germline CDR1 SGHDT, CDR2 YYEEEE. The CDR3 spells CASRIQGAGQPQHF. The CDR3 bases are TGTGCCAGCAGGATACAGGGGGCGGGTCAGCCCCAGCATTTT.

This chain links TRBV6-1 with TRBJ1-2; 9 positions match TRBD1. Germline CDR1 and CDR2: MNHNS and SASEGT. J was trimmed by 6 bases and V by 4 bases; bases with no gene match: 6. The CDR3 covers 14 residues. Here the CDR3 DNA reads TGTGCCAGCAGTGTCTCGGGACAGGGAGATGGCTACACCTTC. Protein sequence: CASSVSGQGDGYTF.

The chain couples TRBV12-2 to TRBJ1-1; TRBD1, the table's D call, was not compared with the DNA. TRBV12-2 is classified as a pseudogene. There are 14 residues in the CDR3. As DNA, the CDR3 is TGTGCAAGTCGCCCCCGGACAGGCCGAACTGAAGCTTTCTTT. It encodes CASRPRTGRTEAFF.

The chain links TRBV5-1 to TRBJ2-7; 12 positions match TRBD2. CDR3 length: 16 amino acids. CDR1 and CDR2 (germline): SGHRS, YFSETQ. After removal of 2 bases from V and 4 bases from J, the junction contained 7 bases not matched to a gene. The CDR3 spells CASSFWTSGVEYEQYF. For the CDR3, the DNA is TGCGCCAGCAGCTTCTGGACTAGCGGGGTAGAGTACGAGCAGTACTTC.

The J gene is TRBJ2-7, the V gene TRBV6-5, with TRBD1 identical over 7 bases. Germline-derived CDR1 and CDR2 are MNHEY and SVGAGI. The CDR3 runs 14 residues. Unmatched junction bases numbered 6, after V lost 2 bases and J lost 5 bases. The CDR3 region is CASSYETGSNEQYF. The CDR3 region has the DNA TGTGCCAGCAGTTACGAGACAGGGAGTAACGAGCAGTACTTC.

This chain connects TRBV28 to TRBJ1-4, with 8 nucleotides matching TRBD1. V shed 6 bases and J 6 bases; nucleotides not matched to a gene: 9. Looked up from germline, CDR1 is MDHEN and CDR2 is SYDVKM. There are 15 residues in the CDR3. The CDR3 DNA reads as TGTGCCAGCAGCCCCCGACAGGGGCGGTATGAAAAACTGTTTTTT. This sequence encodes CASSPRQGRYEKLFF. Looking up the rest from reference TRBV28 and TRBJ1-4 gives the full variable domain: DVKVTQSSRYLVKRTGEKVFLECVQDMDHENMFWYRQDPGLGLRLIYFSYDVKMKEKGDIPEGYSVSREKKERFSLILESASTNQTSMYLCASSPRQGRYEKLFFGSGTQLSVL.

The CDR3 spells CASSQLTLLRQFNTEAFF. CDR3 coding DNA: TGCGCCAGCAGCCAACTAACTTTATTGCGACAGTTTAACACTGAAGCTTTCTTT. V usage is TRBV4-1 and J usage is TRBJ1-1, with a tentative D call TRBD1 (5 bases). Germline assignment: CDR1 MGHRA and CDR2 YSYEKL. The CDR3 runs 18 residues. V lost 2 bases and J 2 bases, leaving 21 bases between the germline ends.

This chain links TRBV9 with TRBJ2-1; 7 bases are a match to TRBD1. Germline CDR1 is SGDLS and CDR2 is YYNGEE. The CDR3 has 13 amino acids. The J segment lost 13 bases and the V segment lost 8 bases, leaving 15 bases of the junction unmatched. The CDR3 DNA sequence: TGTGCCAGTAACCTGGGGCAGGGGGTGCGTCAGTTCTTC. Its translation is CASNLGQGVRQFF.

DNA of the CDR3: TGTGCCAGCTCGCCCCTGGGCGGGGGCGCGATGAACACTGAAGCTTTCTTT. It codes for CASSPLGGGAMNTEAFF. The chain uses TRBV18 and TRBJ1-1; weak D call: TRBD1 (6 bases). CDR3 size: 17 residues. Germline loops: CDR1 KGHSH, CDR2 LQKENI. The V end lost 6 bases, the J end lost 0 bases, and 20 bases lay between the germline ends. The variable domain in full, with the rest retrieved from reference TRBV18 and TRBJ1-1, is NAGVMQNPRHLVRRRGQEARLRCSPMKGHSHVYWYRQLPEEGLKFMVYLQKENIIDESGMPKERFSAEFPKEGPSILRIQQVVRGDSAAYFCASSPLGGGAMNTEAFFGQGTRLTVV.